Below, 5 T cell receptor beta chains from the same sample are listed, as sequenced in a study of graft-versus-host responses after intestinal transplantation. These receptors' targets are unknown. This table comes from immunoSEQ multiplex PCR, and its TCRdb copy is limited to in-frame clones, with some not included. The table has 130,000 or so clones, around 90% seen once; the top ten hold 0.15% to 0.2%. Sequences were derived from unstimulated CD4+ T cells sorted from spleen or lymph node cells, sampled before intestinal transplant. These receptor sequences come from a human donor who received an intestinal transplant.

This clone was detected only once. This chain uses TRBV27 with TRBJ2-7; 11 bases line up with TRBD1. The CDR3 runs 16 residues. With 7 bases clipped from V and 2 bases from J, the junction kept 10 bases outside the gene matches. Per germline, CDR1 MNHEY and CDR2 SMNVEV (reference sequence). The CDR3 region is CASMVSRDRGAYEQYF. In DNA form, the CDR3 reads TGTGCCAGCATGGTATCCCGGGACAGGGGGGCCTACGAGCAGTACTTC.

The chain employs TRBV7-2 and TRBJ1-1; D ambiguous. Germline V gene lookup returns CDR1 SGHTA and CDR2 FQGNSA. V lost 2 bases and J lost 4, with 8 bases in between. The CDR3 totals 13 residues. The chain's CDR3 is CASSLRSGTEAFF. The CDR3 DNA sequence: TGTGCCAGCAGCTTACGCTCGGGCACTGAAGCTTTCTTT.

This CDR3 is CASSYSLNLSGNTIYF. CDR3 in DNA: TGTGCCAGCAGTTACTCGCTTAATCTCTCTGGAAACACCATATATTTT. The chain is built from TRBV6-5 and TRBJ1-3; D gene ambiguous. In germline, CDR1 is MNHEY, CDR2 SVGAGI. The CDR3 is 16 amino acids. The ends were cut back, 0 bases at V and 0 bases at J, with 9 bases in the middle.

The chain combines TRBV12-1 with TRBJ1-2; the table assigns TRBD1, which was not confirmed against the DNA. TRBV12-1 is shown as a pseudogene. This CDR3 region has 12 residues. The CDR3 nucleotides read TGTGCCAGCAGCCCTTGTTTGGCTGGCTACACCTTC. Encoded protein: CASSPCLAGYTF.

The chain joins TRBV5-1 to TRBJ1-2; TRBD1 matches 7 bases. V lost 0 bases, J lost 5 bases, and 7 bases stayed unmatched. The CDR3 contains 15 residues. Germline CDR1 and CDR2: SGHRS and YFSETQ. CDR3 residues: CASSLEDRTYYGYTF. The CDR3 bases are TGCGCCAGCAGCTTGGAGGACAGGACCTATTATGGCTACACCTTC.